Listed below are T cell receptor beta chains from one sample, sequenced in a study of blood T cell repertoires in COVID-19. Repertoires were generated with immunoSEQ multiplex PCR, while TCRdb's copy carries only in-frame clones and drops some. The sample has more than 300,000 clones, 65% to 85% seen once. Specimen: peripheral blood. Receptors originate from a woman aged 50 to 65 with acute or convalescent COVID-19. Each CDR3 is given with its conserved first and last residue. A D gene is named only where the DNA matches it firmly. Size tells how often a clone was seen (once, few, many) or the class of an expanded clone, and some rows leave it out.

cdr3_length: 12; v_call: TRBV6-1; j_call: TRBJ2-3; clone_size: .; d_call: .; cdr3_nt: TGTGCCAGCAGTGATAGTGCAGATACGCAGTATTTT; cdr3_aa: CASSDSADTQYF
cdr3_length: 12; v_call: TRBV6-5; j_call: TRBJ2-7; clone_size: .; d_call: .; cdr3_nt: TGTGCCAGCAGTTCGGGGACCTACGAGCAGTACTTC; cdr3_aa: CASSSGTYEQYF
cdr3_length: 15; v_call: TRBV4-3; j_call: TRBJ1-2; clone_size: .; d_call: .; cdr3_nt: TGCGCCAGCAGCCAAGATGAGGGAGGGAACTATGGCTACACCTTC; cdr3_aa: CASSQDEGGNYGYTF
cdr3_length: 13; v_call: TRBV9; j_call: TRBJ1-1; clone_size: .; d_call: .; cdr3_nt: TGTGCCAGCAGCGTAGCAGGGGATACTGAAGCTTTCTTT; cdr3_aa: CASSVAGDTEAFF
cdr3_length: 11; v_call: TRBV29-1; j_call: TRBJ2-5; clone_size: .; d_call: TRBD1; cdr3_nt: TGCAGCGTTGAAGCGGGACAGACTCATGACTTC; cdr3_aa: CSVEAGQTHDF
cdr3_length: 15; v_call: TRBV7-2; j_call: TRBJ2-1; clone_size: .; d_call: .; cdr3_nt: TGTGCCAGCAGCTTATCTTCCTCAGATTACAATGAGCAGTTCTTC; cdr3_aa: CASSLSSSDYNEQFF
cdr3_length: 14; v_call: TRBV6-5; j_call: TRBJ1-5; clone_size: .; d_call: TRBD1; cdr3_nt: TGTGCCAGCGACCCGGGACAGGGGAGACAGCCCCAGCATTTT; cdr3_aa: CASDPGQGRQPQHF
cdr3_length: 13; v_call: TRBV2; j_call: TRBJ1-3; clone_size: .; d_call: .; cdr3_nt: TGTGCCAGCAGCGACTATCCTGGAAACACCATATATTTT; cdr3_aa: CASSDYPGNTIYF
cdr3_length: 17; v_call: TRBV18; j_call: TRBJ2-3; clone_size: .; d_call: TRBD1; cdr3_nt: TGTGCCAGCTCACCACCGGCAGGGGGCGAGGGCACAGATACGCAGTATTTT; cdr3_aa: CASSPPAGGEGTDTQYF
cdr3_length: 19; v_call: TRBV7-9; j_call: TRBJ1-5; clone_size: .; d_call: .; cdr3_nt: TGTGCCAGCAGTCTTTACGTAGTGAAGGGGGTGATGGGCAATCAGCCCCAGCATTTT; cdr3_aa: CASSLYVVKGVMGNQPQHF
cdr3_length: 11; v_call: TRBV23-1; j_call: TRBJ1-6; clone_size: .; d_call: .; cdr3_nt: TGCGCCAGCAGTGCGAATTCACCCCTCCACTTT; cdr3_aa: CASSANSPLHF
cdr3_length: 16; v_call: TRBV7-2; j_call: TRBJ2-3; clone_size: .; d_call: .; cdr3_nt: TGTGCCAGCAGCGTCGACTGGGGGCAGGGCGCAGATACGCAGTATTTT; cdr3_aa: CASSVDWGQGADTQYF
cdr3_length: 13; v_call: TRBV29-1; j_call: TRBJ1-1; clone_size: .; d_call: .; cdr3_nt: TGCAGCGCCGCCCTAGATTCTTACACTGAAGCTTTCTTT; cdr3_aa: CSAALDSYTEAFF
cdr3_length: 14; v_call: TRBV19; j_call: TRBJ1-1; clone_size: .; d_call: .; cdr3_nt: TGTGCCAGTAGTACCACAGGGTGGGGCACTGAAGCTTTCTTT; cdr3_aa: CASSTTGWGTEAFF
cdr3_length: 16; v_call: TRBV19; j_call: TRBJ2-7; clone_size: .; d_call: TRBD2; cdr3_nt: TGTGCCAGTAGTAAGTTAGCGGGAGGGAGCACCTACGAGCAGTACTTC; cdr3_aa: CASSKLAGGSTYEQYF
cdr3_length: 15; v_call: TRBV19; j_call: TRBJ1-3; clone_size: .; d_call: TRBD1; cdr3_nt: TGTGCCAGTAGCCGGGACAGGTGGACGGGAAACACCATATATTTT; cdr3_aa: CASSRDRWTGNTIYF
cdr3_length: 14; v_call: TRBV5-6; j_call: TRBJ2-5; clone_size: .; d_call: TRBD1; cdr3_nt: TGTGCCAGCAGCCGGGACAGGGGGCGAGAGACCCAGTACTTC; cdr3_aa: CASSRDRGRETQYF
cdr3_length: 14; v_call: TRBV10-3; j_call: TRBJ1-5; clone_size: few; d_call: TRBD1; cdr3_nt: TGTGCCATCAGTGCTGGGGACAGTGGACAGCCCCAGCATTTT; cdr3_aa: CAISAGDSGQPQHF
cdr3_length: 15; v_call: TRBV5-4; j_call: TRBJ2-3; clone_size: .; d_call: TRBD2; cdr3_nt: TGTGCCAGCAGCCCAGGACTAGCGGGGGCAAAGGGGCAGTATTTT; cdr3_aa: CASSPGLAGAKGQYF
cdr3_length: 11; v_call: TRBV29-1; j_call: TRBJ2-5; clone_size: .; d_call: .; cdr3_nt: TGCAGCGTTGATCCCGGGGAGACCCAGTACTTC; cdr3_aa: CSVDPGETQYF
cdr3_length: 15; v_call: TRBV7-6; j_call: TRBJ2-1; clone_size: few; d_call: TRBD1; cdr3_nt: TGTGCCAGCAGCGAGGGACAGGGGCTGGGGAATGAGCAGTTCTTC; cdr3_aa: CASSEGQGLGNEQFF
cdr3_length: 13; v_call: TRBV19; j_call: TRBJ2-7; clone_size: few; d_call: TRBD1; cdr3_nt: TGTGCCAGTAGTTGGCAGGGGGCAGACGAGCAGTACTTC; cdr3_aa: CASSWQGADEQYF
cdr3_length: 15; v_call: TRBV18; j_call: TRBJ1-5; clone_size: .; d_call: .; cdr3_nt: TGTGCCAGCGCTCAACAGGGAGGGAGCAATCAGCCCCAGCATTTT; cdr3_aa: CASAQQGGSNQPQHF
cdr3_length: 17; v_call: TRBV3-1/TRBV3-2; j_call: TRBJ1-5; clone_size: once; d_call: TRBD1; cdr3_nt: TGTGCCAGCAGCCGTCATGCCGGGACAGCGGCGGATCAGCCCCAGCATTTT; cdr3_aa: CASSRHAGTAADQPQHF
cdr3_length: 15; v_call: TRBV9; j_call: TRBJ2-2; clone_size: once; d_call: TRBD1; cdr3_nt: TGTGCCAGCAGCGCACAGGGGTTTGGCACCGGGGAGCTGTTTTTT; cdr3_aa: CASSAQGFGTGELFF
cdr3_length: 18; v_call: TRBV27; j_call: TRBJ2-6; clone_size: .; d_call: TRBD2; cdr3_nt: TGTGCCAGCAGTTTAAGTGTGTGGGGAGGGACCGGGGCCAACGTCCTGACTTTC; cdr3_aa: CASSLSVWGGTGANVLTF